This is a list of T cell receptor beta chains from one sample in a study of CD8+ T cells in alopecia areata. Here immunoSEQ multiplex PCR was the method, and the copy in TCRdb shows in-frame clones only, minus some. The data contain about 140,000 clones, about 88% of them seen just once; the ten biggest clones take up over 10%. This material consisted of CD8+ T cells sorted from blood, taken at week 4, from a patient treated with tofacitinib. The receptors come from a human donor with alopecia areata. Each CDR3 is given without its conserved first and last residue.

v_gene: TRBV29-1; j_gene: TRBJ2-2; len: 14; CDR3aa: SVEPRTDFNTGELF
v_gene: TRBV30; j_gene: TRBJ2-4; len: 11; CDR3aa: AWSVLAGNIQY
v_gene: TRBV5-4; j_gene: TRBJ2-1; len: 14; CDR3aa: ASSSGTGGPENEQF
v_gene: TRBV29-1; j_gene: TRBJ2-7; len: 13; CDR3aa: SVFGRGQGIDEQY
v_gene: TRBV27; j_gene: TRBJ2-1; len: 11; CDR3aa: ASRITSFNEQF
v_gene: TRBV4-1; j_gene: TRBJ2-5; len: 15; CDR3aa: ASSQDGTSGDQETQY
v_gene: TRBV6-1; j_gene: TRBJ1-4; len: 13; CDR3aa: ASDPKQGAIEKLF
v_gene: TRBV6-5; j_gene: TRBJ2-1; len: 14; CDR3aa: ASSYSRGRAYNEQF
v_gene: TRBV29-1; j_gene: TRBJ2-1; len: 14; CDR3aa: SVEGPERQDYNEQF
v_gene: TRBV7-9; j_gene: TRBJ2-5; len: 14; CDR3aa: ASSWPPVLDQETQY
v_gene: TRBV27; j_gene: TRBJ1-5; len: 12; CDR3aa: ASSPGRDNQPQH
v_gene: TRBV4-1; j_gene: TRBJ1-4; len: 14; CDR3aa: ASSQDGGQYNEKLF